This T cell receptor (beta chain) stems from a study of blood T cell repertoires in COVID-19. Study-level background: Samples taken during acute and convalescent COVID-19 were collected in the United States, Italy and Spain.

TCRdb's copy holds only in-frame clones and misses some; the assay was immunoSEQ multiplex PCR. The sample lists roughly 250,000 clones; approximately 90% were seen once. This clone was counted once. Losses at the gene ends were 3 bases for V and 5 bases for J; bases not matched to a gene: 4. CDR3 length: 14 residues. CDR1 is MDHEN and CDR2 is SYDVKM in the germline V gene. The sequence was obtained from a man aged 25-40 years with acute or convalescent COVID-19. The sample comprised peripheral blood. The genes are TRBV28 and TRBJ1-2; 9 bases match TRBD1. In nucleotides, the CDR3 is TGTGCCAGCAGTTTCCGGGACAGGGCTTATGGCTACACCTTC. Encoded protein: CASSFRDRAYGYTF.